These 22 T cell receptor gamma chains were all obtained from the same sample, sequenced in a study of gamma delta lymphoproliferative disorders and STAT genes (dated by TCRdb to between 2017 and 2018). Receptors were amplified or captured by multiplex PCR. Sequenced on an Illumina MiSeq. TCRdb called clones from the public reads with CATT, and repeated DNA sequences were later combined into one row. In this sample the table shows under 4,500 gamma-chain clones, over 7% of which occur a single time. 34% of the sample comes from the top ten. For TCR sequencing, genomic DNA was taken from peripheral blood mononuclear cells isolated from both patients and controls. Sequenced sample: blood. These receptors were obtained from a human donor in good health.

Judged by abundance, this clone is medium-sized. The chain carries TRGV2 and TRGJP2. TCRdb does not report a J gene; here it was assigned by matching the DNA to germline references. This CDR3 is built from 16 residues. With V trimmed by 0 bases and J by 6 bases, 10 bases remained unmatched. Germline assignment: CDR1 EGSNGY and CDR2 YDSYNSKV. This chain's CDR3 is CATWDGPWVRDWIKTF. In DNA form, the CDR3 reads TGTGCCACCTGGGACGGGCCTTGGGTTCGTGATTGGATCAAGACGTTT.

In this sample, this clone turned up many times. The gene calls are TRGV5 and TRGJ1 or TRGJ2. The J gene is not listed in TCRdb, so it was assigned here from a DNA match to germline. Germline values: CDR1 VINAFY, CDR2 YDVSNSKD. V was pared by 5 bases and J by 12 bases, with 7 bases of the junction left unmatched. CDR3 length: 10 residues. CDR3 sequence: CATWVGGKLF. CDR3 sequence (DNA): TGTGCCACCTGGGTAGGAGGGAAACTCTTT.

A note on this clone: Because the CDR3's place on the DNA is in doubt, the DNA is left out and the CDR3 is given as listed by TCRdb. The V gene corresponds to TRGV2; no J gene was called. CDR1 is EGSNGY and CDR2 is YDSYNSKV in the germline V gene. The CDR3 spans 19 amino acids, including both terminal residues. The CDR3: CATWDGLIIRNSLAVEQHF.

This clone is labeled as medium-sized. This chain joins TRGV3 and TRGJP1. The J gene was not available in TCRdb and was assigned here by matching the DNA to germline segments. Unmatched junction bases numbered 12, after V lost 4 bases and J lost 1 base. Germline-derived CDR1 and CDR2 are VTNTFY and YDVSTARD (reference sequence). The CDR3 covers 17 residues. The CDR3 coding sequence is TGTGCCACCTGGGATAGACAGATCCCTACCACTGGTTGGTTCAAGATATTT. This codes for CATWDRQIPTTGWFKIF.

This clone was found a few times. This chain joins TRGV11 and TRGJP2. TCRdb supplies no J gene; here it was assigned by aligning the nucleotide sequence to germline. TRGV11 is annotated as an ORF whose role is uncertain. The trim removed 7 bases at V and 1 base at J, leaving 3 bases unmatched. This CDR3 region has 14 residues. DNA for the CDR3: TGTGCCTGCTGGATCTCTAGTAGTGATTGGATCAAGACGTTT. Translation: CACWISSSDWIKTF.

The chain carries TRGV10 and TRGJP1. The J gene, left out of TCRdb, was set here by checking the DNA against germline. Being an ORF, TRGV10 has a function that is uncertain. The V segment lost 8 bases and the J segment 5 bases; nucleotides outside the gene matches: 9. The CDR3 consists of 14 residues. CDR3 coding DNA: TGTGCTGCGTGGGGAAAATGGACTGGTTGGTTCAAGATATTT. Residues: CAAWGKWTGWFKIF.

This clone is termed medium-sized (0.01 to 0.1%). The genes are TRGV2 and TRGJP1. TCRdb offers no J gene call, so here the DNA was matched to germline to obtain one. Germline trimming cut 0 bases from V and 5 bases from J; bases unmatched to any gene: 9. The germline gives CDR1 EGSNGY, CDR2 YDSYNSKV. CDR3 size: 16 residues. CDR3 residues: CATWDGPLSTGWFKIF. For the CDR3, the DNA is TGTGCCACCTGGGACGGGCCTTTGAGTACTGGTTGGTTCAAGATATTT.

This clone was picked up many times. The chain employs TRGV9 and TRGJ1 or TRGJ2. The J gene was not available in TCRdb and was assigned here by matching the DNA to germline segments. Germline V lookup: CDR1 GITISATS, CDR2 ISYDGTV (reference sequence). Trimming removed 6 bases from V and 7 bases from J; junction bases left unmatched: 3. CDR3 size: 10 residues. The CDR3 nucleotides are TGTGCCTTGTGGTTCTATAAGAAACTCTTT. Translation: CALWFYKKLF.

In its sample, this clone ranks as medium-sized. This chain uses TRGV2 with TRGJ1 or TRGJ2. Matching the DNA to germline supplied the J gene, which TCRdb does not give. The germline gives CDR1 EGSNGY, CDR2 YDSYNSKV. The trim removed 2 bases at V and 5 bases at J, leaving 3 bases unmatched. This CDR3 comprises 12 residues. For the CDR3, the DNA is TGTGCCACCTGGGACGAGGATTATAAGAAACTCTTT. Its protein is CATWDEDYKKLF.

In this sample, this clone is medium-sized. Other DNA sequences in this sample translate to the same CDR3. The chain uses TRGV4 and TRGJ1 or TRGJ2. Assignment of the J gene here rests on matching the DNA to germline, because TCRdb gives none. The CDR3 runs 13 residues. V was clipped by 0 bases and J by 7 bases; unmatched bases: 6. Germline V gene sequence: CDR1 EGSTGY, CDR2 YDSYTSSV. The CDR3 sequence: CATWDGPRYKKLF. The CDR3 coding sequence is TGTGCCACCTGGGATGGGCCTAGGTATAAGAAACTCTTT.

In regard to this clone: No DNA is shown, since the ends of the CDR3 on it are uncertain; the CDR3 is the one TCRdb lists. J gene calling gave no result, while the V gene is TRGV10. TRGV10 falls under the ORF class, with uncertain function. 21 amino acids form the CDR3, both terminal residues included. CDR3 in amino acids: CAAWEPLWGGIRNSLAVEQHF.

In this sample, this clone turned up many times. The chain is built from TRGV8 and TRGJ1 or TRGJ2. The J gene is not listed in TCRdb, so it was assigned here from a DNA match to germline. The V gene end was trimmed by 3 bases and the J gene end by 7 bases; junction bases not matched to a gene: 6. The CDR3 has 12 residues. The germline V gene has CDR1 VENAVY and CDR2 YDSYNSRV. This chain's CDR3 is CATWDGTYKKLF. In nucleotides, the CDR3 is TGTGCCACCTGGGATGGAACCTATAAGAAACTCTTT.

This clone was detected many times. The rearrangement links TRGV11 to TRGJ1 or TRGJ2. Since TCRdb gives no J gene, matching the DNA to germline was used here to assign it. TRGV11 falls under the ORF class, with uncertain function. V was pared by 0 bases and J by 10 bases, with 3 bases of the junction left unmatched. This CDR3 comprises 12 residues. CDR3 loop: CACWIRHVKKLF. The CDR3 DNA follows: TGTGCCTGCTGGATTAGGCACGTCAAGAAACTCTTT.

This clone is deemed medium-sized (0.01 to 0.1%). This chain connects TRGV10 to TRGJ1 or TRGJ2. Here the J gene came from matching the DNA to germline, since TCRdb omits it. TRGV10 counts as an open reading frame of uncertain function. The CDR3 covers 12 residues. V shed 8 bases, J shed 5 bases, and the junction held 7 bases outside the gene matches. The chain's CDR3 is CAAWDSDYKKLF. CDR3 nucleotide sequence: TGTGCTGCGTGGGATTCAGATTATAAGAAACTCTTT.

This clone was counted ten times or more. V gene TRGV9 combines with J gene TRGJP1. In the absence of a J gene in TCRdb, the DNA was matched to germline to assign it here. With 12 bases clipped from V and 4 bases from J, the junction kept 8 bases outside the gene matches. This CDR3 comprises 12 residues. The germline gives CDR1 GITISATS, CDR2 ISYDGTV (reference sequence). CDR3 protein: CAPLSTGWFKIF. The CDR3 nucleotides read TGTGCCCCCCTTAGCACTGGTTGGTTCAAGATATTT.

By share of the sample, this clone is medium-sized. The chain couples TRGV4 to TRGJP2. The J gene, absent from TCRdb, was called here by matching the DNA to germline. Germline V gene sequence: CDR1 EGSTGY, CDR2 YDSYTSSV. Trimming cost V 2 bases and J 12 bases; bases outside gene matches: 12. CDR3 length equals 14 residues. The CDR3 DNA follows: TGTGCCACCTGGGATGCCTACTGCAAAGGGATCAAGACGTTT. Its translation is CATWDAYCKGIKTF.

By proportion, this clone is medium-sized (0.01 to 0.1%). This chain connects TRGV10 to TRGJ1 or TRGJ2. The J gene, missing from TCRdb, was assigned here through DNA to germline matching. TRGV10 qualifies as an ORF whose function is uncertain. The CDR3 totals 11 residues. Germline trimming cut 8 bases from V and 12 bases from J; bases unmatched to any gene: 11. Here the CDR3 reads CAAWDYRRKLF. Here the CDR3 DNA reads TGTGCTGCGTGGGATTATCGCAGGAAACTCTTT.

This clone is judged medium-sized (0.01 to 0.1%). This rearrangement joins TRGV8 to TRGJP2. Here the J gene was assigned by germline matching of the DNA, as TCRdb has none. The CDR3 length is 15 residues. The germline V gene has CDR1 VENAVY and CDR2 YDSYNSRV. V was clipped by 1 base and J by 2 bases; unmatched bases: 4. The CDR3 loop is CATWDSLSSDWIKTF. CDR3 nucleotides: TGTGCCACCTGGGATAGCCTAAGTAGTGATTGGATCAAGACGTTT.

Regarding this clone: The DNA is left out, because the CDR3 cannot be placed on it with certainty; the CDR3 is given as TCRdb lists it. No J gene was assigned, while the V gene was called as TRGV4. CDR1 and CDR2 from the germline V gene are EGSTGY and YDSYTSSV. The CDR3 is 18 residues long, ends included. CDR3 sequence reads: CATCIIIIRNSLAVEQHF.

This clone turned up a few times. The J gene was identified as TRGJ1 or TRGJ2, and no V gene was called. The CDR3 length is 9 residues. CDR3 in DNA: TGTGCCTGCGCGGATAAGAAACTCTTT. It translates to CACADKKLF.

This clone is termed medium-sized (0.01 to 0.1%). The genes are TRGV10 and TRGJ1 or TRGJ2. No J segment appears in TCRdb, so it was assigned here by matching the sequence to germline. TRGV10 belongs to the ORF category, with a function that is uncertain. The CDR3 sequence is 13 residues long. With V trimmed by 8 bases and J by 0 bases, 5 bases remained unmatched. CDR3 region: CAAWEANYYKKLF. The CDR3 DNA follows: TGTGCTGCGTGGGAGGCGAATTATTATAAGAAACTCTTT.

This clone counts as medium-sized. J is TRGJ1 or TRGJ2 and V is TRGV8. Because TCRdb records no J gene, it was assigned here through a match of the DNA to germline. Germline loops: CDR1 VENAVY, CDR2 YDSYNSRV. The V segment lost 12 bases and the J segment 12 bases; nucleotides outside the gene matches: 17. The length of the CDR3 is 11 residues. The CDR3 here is CAPLGLESKLF. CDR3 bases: TGTGCCCCCCTTGGATTGGAATCGAAACTCTTT.